The 8 T cell receptor beta chains below all came from one sample that was sequenced in a study of T cell responses to AZD1222 COVID-19 vaccine. Sequenced by immunoSEQ multiplex PCR; TCRdb stores in-frame clones only, minus some. The sample contains approximately 140,000 clones, 85% to 90% of which appear only once. The specimen comprised peripheral blood, sampled on day 0 of AZD1222 vaccination. The receptors were gathered from an adult in good health.

Only a few counts were recorded for this clone. The V gene is TRBV3-1 (or the pseudogene TRBV3-2), the J gene TRBJ2-2, with D possibly being TRBD2 (6 bases). V was trimmed by 1 base and J by 1 base, leaving 13 bases between them. This CDR3 has 17 amino acids. Looked up from germline, CDR1 is LGHDT and CDR2 is YNNKEL (reference sequence). In nucleotides, the CDR3 is TGTGCCAGCAGCCAAGTGAATCCAGCGGGGAACACCGGGGAGCTGTTTTTT. Encoded protein: CASSQVNPAGNTGELFF.

This chain links TRBV5-1 with TRBJ1-2, with 7 bases that match TRBD1. The J segment lost 7 bases and the V segment lost 0 bases, leaving 12 bases of the junction unmatched. CDR1 and CDR2 (germline): SGHRS, YFSETQ. The length of the CDR3 is 16 residues. The CDR3 reads CASSLAEGQSQGGYTF. Written as DNA, the CDR3 is TGCGCCAGCAGCTTGGCCGAGGGACAGTCCCAGGGTGGCTACACCTTC.

J is TRBJ2-7 and V is TRBV11-2; no clear D gene. The germline CDR1 and CDR2 sequences are SGHAT and FQNNGV. The CDR3 has 13 residues. Deletions cut 5 bases from V and 2 bases from J, with 10 bases between. The CDR3 is CASSPSPTYEQYF. The CDR3 DNA follows: TGTGCCAGCAGCCCCTCCCCTACCTACGAGCAGTACTTC.

This clone has a single count. J is TRBJ1-1 and V is TRBV25-1; 10 bases are a match to TRBD1. The trim removed 8 bases at V and 0 bases at J, leaving 6 bases unmatched. CDR1 and CDR2 from the germline V gene are MGHDK and SYGVNS. The CDR3 consists of 15 residues. The CDR3: CASSGTGDMNTEAFF. For the CDR3, the DNA is TGTGCCAGCTCGGGGACAGGGGATATGAACACTGAAGCTTTCTTT. The whole variable domain, filled in from reference TRBV25-1 and TRBJ1-1, reads EADIYQTPRYLVIGTGKKITLECSQTMGHDKMYWYQQDPGMELHLIHYSYGVNSTEKGDLSSESTVSRIRTEHFPLTLESARPSHTSQYLCASSGTGDMNTEAFFGQGTRLTVV.

Of note for this clone: This sample also contains other DNA sequences that code for the same CDR3. V and J are TRBV7-9 and TRBJ2-3; TRBD2 aligns across 7 bases. The CDR3 runs 15 residues. J was trimmed by 1 base and V by 3 bases; bases with no gene match: 4. From germline, CDR1 is SEHNR and CDR2 FQNEAQ (reference sequence). CDR3 in DNA: TGTGCCAGCAGCTTTGGGCTAGCGGGCACAGATACGCAGTATTTT. It translates to CASSFGLAGTDTQYF.

A single count supports this clone. The rearrangement uses TRBV27 and TRBJ2-7, with D perhaps being TRBD1 or TRBD2 (5 bases each). The CDR3 contains 16 residues. Germline CDR1 and CDR2: MNHEY and SMNVEV (reference sequence). The V end lost 6 bases, the J end lost 2 bases, and 20 bases lay between the germline ends. The CDR3 nucleotides read TGTGCCAGCAGCTCCCTCAGAGGGGCAAAGACCTACGAGCAGTACTTC. Protein product: CASSSLRGAKTYEQYF.

Here the CDR3 DNA reads TGTGCCAGCAGTTTGGGGAAGGTCACTGAAGCTTTCTTT. It translates to CASSLGKVTEAFF. The V call is TRBV27, the J call TRBJ1-1; D gene uncertain. This CDR3 has 13 amino acids. With 3 bases removed from V and 4 bases from J, the gap between germline ends came to 9 bases. Germline CDR1 is MNHEY and CDR2 is SMNVEV (reference sequence).

This chain joins TRBV4-1 and TRBJ2-1; D ambiguous. The CDR3 is 12 amino acids. Germline CDR1 is MGHRA and CDR2 is YSYEKL. The V end was cut by 1 base, the J end by 7 bases, with 5 bases between. Written as DNA, the CDR3 is TGCGCCAGCAGCCAAGCGTGGAATGAGCAGTTCTTC. Encoded protein: CASSQAWNEQFF.